This T cell receptor beta chain was documented in a study of blood T cell repertoires in COVID-19. Whole-study context: Collection of acute and convalescent COVID-19 samples took place in the United States, Italy and Spain. T cells, B-cell-depleted T cells, or PBMCs supplied cDNA or gDNA.

Germline V gene data show CDR1 as SGHAT and CDR2 as FQNNGV. The CDR3 contains 15 residues. V was shortened by 0 bases and J by 5 bases, with 13 bases between the two germline ends. In the study's own analysis: Nucleated cell number was recorded as an estimate derived from reference gene primer amplification. Repertoires were generated with immunoSEQ multiplex PCR, while TCRdb's copy carries only in-frame clones and drops some. D and trimming were read from the DNA, whereas the V and J calls and clone size are those reported in that table. The sample records 57,000 or so clones, around four fifths being singletons.

The sequenced material came from peripheral blood. This sequence was found in a man between 65 and 85 years old with acute or convalescent COVID-19. The rearrangement links TRBV11-2 to TRBJ1-1; D uncertain. The CDR3 here is CASSLDHQRWTEAFF. CDR3 DNA: TGTGCCAGCAGCTTAGACCACCAGCGCTGGACTGAAGCTTTCTTT.